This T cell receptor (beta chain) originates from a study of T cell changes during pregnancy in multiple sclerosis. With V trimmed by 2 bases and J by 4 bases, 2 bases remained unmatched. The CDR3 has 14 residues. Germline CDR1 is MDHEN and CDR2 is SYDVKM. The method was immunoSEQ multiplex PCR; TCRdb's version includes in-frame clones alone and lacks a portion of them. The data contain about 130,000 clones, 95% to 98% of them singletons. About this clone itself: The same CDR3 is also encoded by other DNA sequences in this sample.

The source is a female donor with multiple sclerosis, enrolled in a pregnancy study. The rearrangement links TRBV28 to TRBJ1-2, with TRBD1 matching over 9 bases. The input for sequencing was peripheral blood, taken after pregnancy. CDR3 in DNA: TGTGCCAGCAGTTTAGGGGACAGGGCCTATGGCTACACCTTC. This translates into CASSLGDRAYGYTF.